Following are 5 T cell receptor delta chains from one sample sequenced in a study of gamma-delta T cells after stem cell transplantation. TCRdb redid the clone calls on the RT-PCR reads with CATT. The sample shows 9,000 to 13,000 delta-chain clones, 1% to 1.5% of them seen only once. Specimen: gamma-delta T cells. All receptors come from a human donor. It is not recorded whose cells these are; they may come from a transplant donor.

Points on this clone: The TCRdb protein, from a much larger clone, departs from this DNA's translation at residue 3, likely by read error; the protein shown derives from the DNA. In the same sample, other DNA sequences code for this CDR3. V gene TRDV2 combines with J gene TRDJ3; no firm D call. From germline, CDR1 is GEAIGNYY and CDR2 EKD. The CDR3 consists of 18 residues. The CDR3 spells CARDTVRSRDWDTRQMFF. DNA for the CDR3: TGTGCCCGTGACACCGTGCGGAGTAGGGACTGGGACACCCGACAGATGTTTTTC.

This clone was counted a few times. This DNA's translation differs at residue 8 from TCRdb's protein, which comes from a much larger clone; a read error is likely, and the protein shown is translated from the DNA. The chain joins TRDV2 to TRDJ1; perhaps TRDD3 as D (5 bases). Germline V gene data show CDR1 as GEAIGNYY and CDR2 as EKD. The CDR3 is 16 residues long. The V and J ends lost 3 bases and 4 bases respectively, with 20 bases between them. Written as DNA, the CDR3 is TGTGCCTGTGACGCTCTACTGGAGGATCCTGGCGATAAACTCATCTTT. Translation: CACDALLEDPGDKLIF.

This clone is medium-sized in the sample. The gene calls are TRDV2 and TRDJ1, with D uncertain. Trimming took 3 bases from V and 4 from J, leaving 14 bases between them. Germline assignment: CDR1 GEAIGNYY and CDR2 EKD. This CDR3 comprises 14 residues. CDR3 residues: CACDVLTAFDKLIF. CDR3 bases: TGTGCCTGTGACGTCCTTACCGCGTTCGATAAACTCATCTTT.

This clone was counted at least ten times. The V call is TRDV2, the J call TRDJ1; TRDD3 matches 8 bases. V was clipped by 4 bases and J by 4 bases; unmatched bases: 7. This CDR3 spans 14 amino acids. Looked up from germline, CDR1 is GEAIGNYY and CDR2 is EKD. The CDR3 spells CACDIAGGDDKLIF. The CDR3 DNA follows: TGTGCCTGTGATATAGCTGGGGGAGACGATAAACTCATCTTT.

This clone was seen at least ten times. The V gene is TRDV2, the J gene TRDJ3; D is perhaps TRDD3 (5 bases). This CDR3 contains 22 residues. Germline CDR1 and CDR2: GEAIGNYY and EKD. Trimming removed 0 bases from V and 0 bases from J, with 23 bases in between. CDR3 sequence: CACDTLVQRTGGGSWDTRQMFF. The CDR3 nucleotides are TGTGCCTGTGACACCCTCGTACAGCGTACTGGAGGGGGCTCCTGGGACACCCGACAGATGTTTTTC.